This TCR beta chain was identified in a study of T cell changes during pregnancy in multiple sclerosis. CDR3 length: 15 amino acids. The V segment lost 4 bases and the J segment 0 bases; nucleotides outside the gene matches: 0. Germline CDR1 reads LNHDA; CDR2 reads SQIVND (reference sequence). Produced via immunoSEQ multiplex PCR; TCRdb's table is partial and in-frame only. The table has roughly 110,000 clones, roughly 92% seen once. The V call is TRBV19, the J call TRBJ2-6; 7 bases line up with TRBD1. The specimen was peripheral blood, collected in the third trimester of pregnancy. This receptor was taken from a female donor in good health, enrolled as a control in a pregnancy study. CDR3 in DNA: TGTGCCAGTAGTAACAGGGGCTCTGGGGCCAACGTCCTGACTTTC. Protein sequence: CASSNRGSGANVLTF.